The next 25 T cell receptor beta chains were all read from a single sample in a study of follicular helper T cells after annual influenza vaccination. TCRdb's table, derived via immunoSEQ multiplex PCR, lists solely in-frame clones and lacks some. The repertoire includes roughly 15,000 clones, roughly 74% of them detected once, and roughly 0.45% sits in the top ten. The time point here: 2015-2016 season, pre-vaccination. The starting material was CXCR5- memory CD4+ T cells sorted from blood, obtained on the day of influenza vaccination. The receptors stem from an adult who received the influenza vaccine.

This clone is a singleton in its sample. This rearrangement joins TRBV4-3 to TRBJ1-1, with a tentative D call TRBD1 (6 bases). Trimming took 0 bases from V and 8 from J, leaving 10 bases between them. The CDR3 totals 13 residues. Germline CDR1 is LGHNA and CDR2 is YSLEER. The CDR3 DNA follows: TGCGCCAGCAGCCAAGATCAGGGACAAGAAGCTTTCTTT. Protein: CASSQDQGQEAFF.

The chain links TRBV5-8 to TRBJ2-7; the match to TRBD1 covers 7 bases. The CDR3 is 13 amino acids. Per the germline V gene, CDR1 is SGHTS and CDR2 is YDEGEE. With V trimmed by 4 bases and J by 3 bases, 4 bases remained unmatched. The CDR3 here is CASSRRDSYEQYF. CDR3 nucleotides: TGTGCCAGCAGCCGCAGGGACAGCTACGAGCAGTACTTC. Drawing the rest from reference TRBV5-8 and TRBJ2-7, the complete variable domain is EAGVTQSPTHLIKTRGQQATLRCSPISGHTSVYWYQQALGLGLQFLLWYDEGEERNRGNFPPRFSGRQFPNYSSELNVNALELEDSALYLCASSRRDSYEQYFGPGTRLTVT.

V usage is TRBV7-2 and J usage is TRBJ2-7; tentative D call: TRBD1 (6 bases). The CDR3 has 14 amino acids. Trimming took 7 bases from V and 3 from J, leaving 16 bases between them. Germline V gene sequence: CDR1 SGHTA, CDR2 FQGNSA. The CDR3 protein is CASTLGQPIYEQYF. DNA of the CDR3: TGTGCCAGCACCCTGGGACAACCGATCTACGAGCAGTACTTC.

V and J are TRBV19 and TRBJ1-4; D not certain. The V end was cut by 2 bases, the J end by 0 bases, with 7 bases between. Germline-derived CDR1 and CDR2 are LNHDA and SQIVND (reference sequence). This CDR3 contains 15 residues. Here the CDR3 DNA reads TGTGCCAGTAGTATAATGACGGCAACTAATGAAAAACTGTTTTTT. Translation gives CASSIMTATNEKLFF.

J is TRBJ2-7 and V is TRBV18; TRBD2 agrees at 14 bases. This CDR3 has 15 residues. CDR1 is KGHSH, CDR2 LQKENI, per germline. J was trimmed by 1 base and V by 6 bases; bases with no gene match: 2. CDR3 sequence reads: CASSRTSGGSYEQYF. In DNA, the CDR3 is TGTGCCAGCTCGCGGACTAGCGGGGGGTCCTACGAGCAGTACTTC.

This rearrangement joins TRBV18 to TRBJ2-3; D unclear. The CDR3 consists of 13 residues. V was trimmed by 2 bases and J by 0 bases, leaving 3 bases between them. Germline CDR1 is KGHSH and CDR2 is LQKENI. The DNA of the CDR3 is TGTGCCAGCTCACCAACGAGCACAGATACGCAGTATTTT. Translated: CASSPTSTDTQYF.

V and J are TRBV7-8 and TRBJ1-2, with 7 positions matching TRBD1. Germline lookup yields CDR1 SGHVS and CDR2 FQNEAQ. The CDR3 totals 16 residues. Trimming at V came to 5 bases and at J to 4 bases, leaving 13 bases not matched to a gene. CDR3 loop: CASSPPHGQAFYGYTF. The CDR3 coding sequence is TGTGCCAGCAGCCCACCCCACGGACAGGCTTTCTATGGCTACACCTTC.

The J gene is TRBJ1-5, the V gene TRBV6-5; D unclear. This CDR3 spans 12 amino acids. V lost 5 bases and J lost 9, with 11 bases in between. Germline V gene lookup returns CDR1 MNHEY and CDR2 SVGAGI. This CDR3 reads CASSRKEGPQHF. DNA of the CDR3: TGTGCCAGCAGTAGAAAAGAGGGGCCCCAGCATTTT.

The V and J genes are TRBV7-9 and TRBJ2-3; TRBD2 matches at 12 bases. V shed 1 base and J 4 bases; nucleotides not matched to a gene: 3. CDR1 and CDR2 (germline): SEHNR, FQNEAQ (reference sequence). The CDR3 length is 16 residues. The CDR3 here is CASSLGLAGGPDTQYF. The CDR3 DNA sequence: TGTGCCAGCAGCTTAGGGCTAGCGGGGGGGCCAGATACGCAGTATTTT.

V is TRBV7-2 and J is TRBJ2-5, with D possibly being TRBD1 or TRBD2 (6 bases each). The CDR3 covers 15 residues. Germline V gene sequence: CDR1 SGHTA, CDR2 FQGNSA. V lost 3 bases to trimming and J lost 5 bases, with 16 bases between them. CDR3 bases: TGTGCCAGCAGCTTTGTTAACGGGGGCGGTGAGACCCAGTACTTC. It is translated as CASSFVNGGGETQYF.

CDR3 coding DNA: TGTGCCAGCAGCTTAGGTCGAGCTAGCGGGGTTCAAGAGACCCAGTACTTC. Translating it yields CASSLGRASGVQETQYF. V and J are TRBV7-2 and TRBJ2-5; the match to TRBD2 covers 9 bases. Trimming removed 1 base from V and 2 bases from J; junction bases left unmatched: 8. CDR1 is SGHTA and CDR2 is FQGNSA in the germline V gene. This CDR3 region has 17 residues.

The chain employs TRBV6-4 and TRBJ2-3, with TRBD2 matching over 9 bases. CDR1 and CDR2 (germline): MRHNA, SNTAGT. This CDR3 contains 16 residues. V was clipped by 6 bases and J by 0 bases; unmatched bases: 7. In nucleotides, the CDR3 is TGTGCCAGCAGCGTTCTAGCGGGGTCTAGCACAGATACGCAGTATTTT. This encodes CASSVLAGSSTDTQYF.

In its sample, this clone was seen once. V is TRBV2 and J is TRBJ2-1; the match to TRBD2 covers 9 bases. Losses at the gene ends were 4 bases for V and 4 bases for J; bases not matched to a gene: 5. Germline V lookup: CDR1 SNHLY, CDR2 FYNNEI. The CDR3 length is 15 residues. In DNA form, the CDR3 reads TGTGCCAGCAGTGCCCAGCGGGGGGCGTACAATGAGCAGTTCTTC. It specifies CASSAQRGAYNEQFF.

This chain joins TRBV15 and TRBJ2-3; D is unclear. The germline CDR1 and CDR2 sequences are LNHNV and YYDKDF (reference sequence). Between the trimmed V and J ends, which lost 1 base and 6 bases, there was a span of 14 bases. CDR3 size: 15 residues. CDR3: CATSRARPHDDTQYF. Here the CDR3 DNA reads TGTGCCACCAGCAGAGCCCGGCCCCATGACGATACGCAGTATTTT.

V gene TRBV30 combines with J gene TRBJ2-1, with 11 positions matching TRBD2. The CDR3 length is 15 residues. V lost 3 bases, J lost 9 bases, and 10 bases stayed unmatched. CDR1 is GTSNPN, CDR2 SVGIG, per germline (reference sequence). The CDR3 region has the DNA TGTGCCTGGAGCTCCCTTAGCGGGGGGGCGGTTGAGCAGTTCTTC. Its translation is CAWSSLSGGAVEQFF.

This clone was detected once. The V gene is TRBV7-9, the J gene TRBJ2-6, with D hard to call. The CDR3 consists of 13 residues. The germline V gene encodes CDR1 SEHNR and CDR2 FQNEAQ (reference sequence). V lost 5 bases, J lost 2 bases, and 4 bases lay in between. The CDR3 sequence: CASSHTGANVLTF. DNA for the CDR3: TGTGCCAGCAGCCACACTGGGGCCAACGTCCTGACTTTC. Full variable domain (rest looked up from reference TRBV7-9 and TRBJ2-6): DTGVSQNPRHKITKRGQNVTFRCDPISEHNRLYWYRQTLGQGPEFLTYFQNEAQLEKSRLLSDRFSAERPKGSFSTLEIQRTEQGDSAMYLCASSHTGANVLTFGAGSRLTVL.

The chain's CDR3 is CASRVRWDSYEQYF. The CDR3, as DNA: TGCGCCAGCAGGGTCCGCTGGGATTCCTACGAGCAGTACTTC. This rearrangement joins TRBV10-2 to TRBJ2-7; D is unclear. CDR1 is WSHSY, CDR2 SAAADI, per germline. Deletions cut 6 bases from V and 1 base from J, with 13 bases between. This CDR3 comprises 14 residues.

The genes are TRBV5-1 and TRBJ2-5; TRBD2 aligns across 9 bases. CDR3 length equals 14 residues. Germline CDR1 SGHRS, CDR2 YFSETQ. With V trimmed by 5 bases and J by 9 bases, 11 bases remained unmatched. The CDR3 region has the DNA TGCGCCAGCAGAGAGCGGGGGGCCGAGGGGCCCCAGTACTTC. Translated: CASRERGAEGPQYF.

This clone has only a few counts. The chain is built from TRBV7-9 and TRBJ1-1, with no clear D. Trimming took 4 bases from V and 0 from J, leaving 12 bases between them. This CDR3 is 15 amino acids long. Germline CDR1 reads SEHNR; CDR2 reads FQNEAQ (reference sequence). The DNA of the CDR3 is TGTGCCAGCAGCTCTTTGAGCGGCTTGAACACTGAAGCTTTCTTT. Its translation: CASSSLSGLNTEAFF.

CDR3 bases: TGTGCCAGTAGTATCGGGCGGGACGGAAACACCGGGGAGCTGTTTTTT. It codes for CASSIGRDGNTGELFF. The chain employs TRBV19 and TRBJ2-2; weak D call: TRBD2 (6 bases). CDR3 length equals 16 residues. Per the germline V gene, CDR1 is LNHDA and CDR2 is SQIVND (reference sequence). V lost 3 bases to trimming and J lost 2 bases, with 13 bases between them.

This rearrangement joins TRBV5-1 to TRBJ2-2; D is unclear. Trimming left V 4 bases short and J 1 base short, with 8 bases between. The CDR3 runs to 14 residues. The germline CDR1 and CDR2 sequences are SGHRS and YFSETQ. The CDR3 region has the DNA TGCGCCAGCAGCCCGGACCTGAACACCGGGGAGCTGTTTTTT. Translating gives CASSPDLNTGELFF.

The chain has TRBV6-5 and TRBJ1-1, with unresolved D. V lost 11 bases, J lost 4 bases, and 17 bases lay in between. CDR1 is MNHEY, CDR2 SVGAGI, per germline. The CDR3 is made up of 13 amino acids. CDR3 in DNA: TGTGCCGTAAGGGAGCAACTCGGCACTGAAGCTTTCTTT. Its translation is CAVREQLGTEAFF.

The table lists this clone with a few counts. The rearrangement joins TRBV7-9 to TRBJ2-1; D possibly corresponds to TRBD1 (5 bases). The CDR3 extends over 15 amino acids. The V gene's germline CDR1 is SEHNR and CDR2 FQNEAQ (reference sequence). The V and J ends lost 5 bases and 0 bases respectively, with 11 bases between them. The CDR3 spells CASSLGESSYNEQFF. DNA for the CDR3: TGTGCCAGCAGCCTAGGGGAAAGCTCCTACAATGAGCAGTTCTTC.

V is TRBV5-1 and J is TRBJ2-5; 9 bases are a match to TRBD2. Germline CDR1 and CDR2: SGHRS and YFSETQ. V lost 4 bases to trimming and J lost 3 bases; unmatched junction nucleotides: 7. The CDR3 totals 15 residues. In DNA, the CDR3 is TGCGCCAGCAGCAAGGGGACTAGCAACAAAGAGACCCAGTACTTC. It yields the protein CASSKGTSNKETQYF.

The V call is TRBV7-9, the J call TRBJ1-6, with 7 nucleotides matching TRBD1. The length of the CDR3 is 14 residues. CDR1 and CDR2 (germline): SEHNR, FQNEAQ (reference sequence). With 5 bases clipped from V and 9 bases from J, the junction kept 7 bases outside the gene matches. CDR3 coding DNA: TGTGCCAGCAGCCCCACAGGGGATGGTTCACCCCTCCACTTT. This translates into CASSPTGDGSPLHF.